A selection of T cell receptor beta chains follows, all from one sample in a study of CD8 T cells in ankylosing spondylitis. MiXCR, run by TCRdb on the 5' RACE reads, gives a single entry per CDR3 protein. The sample has roughly 170,000 distinct CDR3 sequences, around 8.9% seen once. The sample comprised blood, either unsorted or a sorted T cell fraction (not recorded which). These receptors came from a female donor with ankylosing spondylitis or in good health (not recorded which). CDR3s include the opening cysteine and the closing phenylalanine or tryptophan. D genes are given only for firm matches. Clone size is given for some rows only: seen once, a few or many times, or a class if the clone is expanded.

TRBV15,NA,NA,TRBJ2-7,TGTGCCACCAGCAAGCTAAGAGGGGTGGAAGCCTACGAGCAGTACTTC,CATSKLRGVEAYEQYF
TRBV2,NA,NA,TRBJ1-1,TGTGCCAGCAGTGAAGTAAAGGATATGAACACTGAAGCTTTCTTT,CASSEVKDMNTEAFF
TRBV7-6,NA,NA,TRBJ2-7,TGTGCCAGCAGCTTATCCCCGGGGGTTACCTACGAGCAGTACTTC,CASSLSPGVTYEQYF
TRBV4-3,NA,NA,TRBJ2-1,TGCGCCAGCAGCCAAAAGGTATTAGCGGTTAATGAGCAGTTCTTC,CASSQKVLAVNEQFF
TRBV4-2,many,TRBD2,TRBJ2-5,TGTGCCAGCAGCCAAGATGTGGGACTAGCGTTCCAAGAGACCCAGTACTTC,CASSQDVGLAFQETQYF
TRBV4-3,many,NA,TRBJ1-1,TGCGCCAGCAGCCAAGATCCGGGGGGCGCATACACTGAAGCTTTCTTT,CASSQDPGGAYTEAFF
TRBV2,NA,NA,TRBJ2-6,TGTGCCAGCGCAGGACCGATCTCTGGGGCCAACGTCCTGACTTTC,CASAGPISGANVLTF
TRBV12-1,NA,NA,TRBJ2-1,TGTGCCAGCAGCTTTGCGCGAGCGGGTGGGGTACTCTCCTACAATGAGCAGTTCTTC,CASSFARAGGVLSYNEQFF
TRBV20-1,many,TRBD2,TRBJ2-1,TGCAGTGCTGCACGAGGGGACTACTCCTACAATGAGCAGTTCTTC,CSAARGDYSYNEQFF
TRBV6-1,NA,NA,TRBJ1-2,TGTGCCAGCAGCCTAGATCGGACAGTAGGCTACACCTTC,CASSLDRTVGYTF
TRBV19,NA,TRBD1,TRBJ2-7,TGTGCCAGTAGTATAGAAGGGACAGGCTCCTACGAGCAGTACTTC,CASSIEGTGSYEQYF
TRBV4-1,NA,NA,TRBJ2-3,TGCGCCAGCAGCACTCAGCCGAGGGAGCTCACAGATACGCAGTATTTT,CASSTQPRELTDTQYF
TRBV10-3,NA,NA,TRBJ2-7,TGTGCCATCAGTGAGTCAGGGGGAGGCGGCCCCTACGAGCAGTACTTC,CAISESGGGGPYEQYF
TRBV20-1,NA,NA,TRBJ2-7,TGCAGTGCTAGAGATCCAGATCCCGCTTCGGGCGGGACTTACGAGCAGTACTTC,CSARDPDPASGGTYEQYF
TRBV14,few,NA,TRBJ1-4,TGTGCCAGCAGCCAAGGCTACAGGGCAACTAATGAAAAACTGTTTTTT,CASSQGYRATNEKLFF
TRBV20-1,few,NA,TRBJ2-7,TGCAGTGCTAGAATTCGGGGCCGCGAGCAGTACTTC,CSARIRGREQYF
TRBV10-3,NA,NA,TRBJ1-2,TGTGCCATCAGTGAGGCGAGTGAGGGCTACACCTTC,CAISEASEGYTF
TRBV20-1,NA,NA,TRBJ2-7,TGCAGTGCCCCCGCAGGGGCCTCCGAGCAGTACTTC,CSAPAGASEQYF
TRBV20-1,many,TRBD1,TRBJ1-2,TGCAGTGCTTTCCCCGACAGGGGGAAAGGCTACACCTTC,CSAFPDRGKGYTF
TRBV4-3,many,NA,TRBJ2-1,TGCGCCAGCAGCCAAGAAACGGGCTCCTACAATGAGCAGTTCTTC,CASSQETGSYNEQFF
TRBV19,few,TRBD2,TRBJ2-1,TGTGCTACCTCCCCGGGGGGTTACAATGAGCAGTTCTTC,CATSPGGYNEQFF
TRBV6-6,many,NA,TRBJ2-5,TGTGCCAGCAGTTACCCGCGAGAGACCCAGTACTTC,CASSYPRETQYF
TRBV19,few,NA,TRBJ2-7,TGTGCCAGTAGTATAGCCGGGACGCCCGAGGAGCAGTACTTC,CASSIAGTPEEQYF
TRBV7-8,many,TRBD1,TRBJ2-5,TGTGCCAGCAGCCCATGGACAGGGGTTGAGGAGACCCAGTACTTC,CASSPWTGVEETQYF
TRBV2,NA,TRBD2,TRBJ2-7,TGTGCCAGCAACATACCCGCCTCCGGGACTAGACTCTACGAGCAGTACTTC,CASNIPASGTRLYEQYF
TRBV6-1,NA,NA,TRBJ2-7,TGTGCCAGCAGCTGGGGGGCGGGCTCCTACGAGCAGTACTTC,CASSWGAGSYEQYF
TRBV6-5,many,TRBD1,TRBJ1-2,TGTGCCAGCAGTTACTCAGGACGACAGGGCAACTATGGCTACACCTTC,CASSYSGRQGNYGYTF
TRBV4-2,many,NA,TRBJ1-2,TGTGCCAGCAGCCAAGAAAACAGGAATAGGAACTATGGCTACACCTTC,CASSQENRNRNYGYTF
TRBV9,NA,NA,TRBJ1-5,TGTGCCAGCAGCGTAGGGGTGGGAAATCAGCCCCAGCATTTT,CASSVGVGNQPQHF
TRBV2,NA,NA,TRBJ1-5,TGTACCCGCAGTTTACACTACTGGGTAGGGGTGATGGATCAGCCCCAGCATTTT,CTRSLHYWVGVMDQPQHF
TRBV6-2/TRBV6-3,many,NA,TRBJ2-2,TGTGCCAGCAGTTCCCCCGGACAGCTCTCTGGGGAGCTGTTTTTT,CASSSPGQLSGELFF
TRBV6-2/TRBV6-3,few,TRBD1,TRBJ1-1,TGTGCCAGCAGTTCCAACAGGGGGAGATTGAACACTGAAGCTTTCTTT,CASSSNRGRLNTEAFF
TRBV5-4,NA,NA,TRBJ1-2,TGTGCCAGCAGCCCAGTTGGGGGGGGCGATGGCTACACCTTC,CASSPVGGGDGYTF
TRBV20-1,NA,NA,TRBJ2-3,TGCAGTGCTAGAGAAGGCCTAGCAATTCCCCCATCGCAGTATTTT,CSAREGLAIPPSQYF
TRBV6-5,few,NA,TRBJ2-5,TGTGCCAGCAGTTGGGGGCGCGTAGAGACCCAGTACTTC,CASSWGRVETQYF
TRBV12-3/TRBV12-4,many,TRBD2,TRBJ2-7,TGTGCCAGCAGTTTAGCGCGAAGCGGGAGGCCATTGGCCTACGAGCAGTACTTC,CASSLARSGRPLAYEQYF
TRBV19,NA,NA,TRBJ1-2,TGTGCCAGTACAACAAGTGGCTACACCTTC,CASTTSGYTF
TRBV4-3,many,NA,TRBJ1-5,TGCGCCAGCAGCCAAGATCGTGCGGGAGAGGGGCAGCCCCAGCATTTT,CASSQDRAGEGQPQHF
TRBV19,many,TRBD2,TRBJ2-2,TGTGCCAGTAGTCTAGCGGGAGAAACCGGGGAGCTGTTTTTT,CASSLAGETGELFF
TRBV27,NA,NA,TRBJ2-3,TGTGCCAGCAGTTTATCGGGCTACTCCTACTCCTTATCTAGCACAGATACGCAGTATTTT,CASSLSGYSYSLSSTDTQYF
TRBV7-9,NA,NA,TRBJ1-2,TGTGCCAGCAGCCAAGATGGGCCCCCCGGAGGCTACACCTTC,CASSQDGPPGGYTF
TRBV18,many,NA,TRBJ2-1,TGTGCCAGCTCACCACCGCATGAGCAGTTCTTC,CASSPPHEQFF
TRBV19,NA,TRBD2,TRBJ2-1,TGTGCCAGTAGTATATTCGGGGGGGCGAATGAGCAGTTCTTC,CASSIFGGANEQFF
TRBV9,NA,NA,TRBJ1-1,TGTGCCAGCAGCCCGAGGGGTCTGGGCCAGAACACTGAAGCTTTCTTT,CASSPRGLGQNTEAFF
TRBV3-1,many,NA,TRBJ2-1,TGTGCCAGCAGCCCCTCTTTGTCGTACAATGAGCAGTTCTTC,CASSPSLSYNEQFF
TRBV7-9,NA,NA,TRBJ2-7,TGTGCCAGCAGCCGAATTTACGAGCAGTACTTC,CASSRIYEQYF
TRBV7-9,few,NA,TRBJ1-4,TGTGCCACCACCGGGCTAGACGAAAAACTGTTTTTT,CATTGLDEKLFF
TRBV9,NA,TRBD2,TRBJ2-1,TGTGCCAGCAGCGTAGTAGGAGCGGGAGTTGCAAATGAGCAGTTCTTC,CASSVVGAGVANEQFF
TRBV12-3/TRBV12-4,few,TRBD1,TRBJ2-7,TGTGCCAGCACCTCGACAGGGGCCTACGAGCAGTACTTC,CASTSTGAYEQYF
TRBV7-2,many,NA,TRBJ2-1,TGTGCCAGCAGCTTACGGTACAATGAGCAGTTCTTC,CASSLRYNEQFF
TRBV30,many,NA,TRBJ1-2,TGTGCCTGGAGTACCTCTGGAGGACGACCCGCCTATGGCTACACCTTC,CAWSTSGGRPAYGYTF
TRBV28,many,NA,TRBJ1-3,TGTGCCAGCAGTTTAAGTCCCTCTGGAAACACCATATATTTT,CASSLSPSGNTIYF
TRBV7-9,many,NA,TRBJ2-3,TGTGCCAGCAGCTTGGGGAGAGGTCGCACAGATACGCAGTATTTT,CASSLGRGRTDTQYF